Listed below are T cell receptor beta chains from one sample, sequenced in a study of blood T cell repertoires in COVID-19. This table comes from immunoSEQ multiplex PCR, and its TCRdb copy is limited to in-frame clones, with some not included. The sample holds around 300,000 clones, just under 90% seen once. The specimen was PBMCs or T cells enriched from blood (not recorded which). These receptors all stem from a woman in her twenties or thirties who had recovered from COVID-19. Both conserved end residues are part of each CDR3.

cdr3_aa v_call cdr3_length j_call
CASRRAGDNYGYTF TRBV19 14 TRBJ1-2
CASSPRTSGTDTQYF TRBV5-1 15 TRBJ2-3
CASKDRGTYSNQPQHF TRBV19 16 TRBJ1-5
CASSWGQGIDQPQHF TRBV4-3 15 TRBJ1-5
CASSSRETQYF TRBV28 11 TRBJ2-5
CASSIGAGKIAEAFF TRBV19 15 TRBJ1-1
CASGGDWNNQPQHF TRBV28 14 TRBJ1-5
CANRRAETYEQYF TRBV2 13 TRBJ2-7
CASSRTVDYGYTF TRBV6-5 13 TRBJ1-2
CASSPDYGTQYF TRBV28 12 TRBJ2-5
CASSPQGASGSETQYF TRBV14 16 TRBJ2-5
CASSQIPGETQYF TRBV7-9 13 TRBJ2-5
CASIPGGGSEAFF TRBV28 13 TRBJ1-1
CASTEGQSSYNEQFF TRBV5-4 15 TRBJ2-1
CASSQGQGANEQFF TRBV18 14 TRBJ2-1
CASSQDPGQGSQPQHF TRBV4-1 16 TRBJ1-5
CAISWDRENSPLHF TRBV10-3 14 TRBJ1-6
CASSAPGGFTNSPLHF TRBV6-1 16 TRBJ1-6
CASSMRQILAKNIQYF TRBV19 16 TRBJ2-4
CSASSWASGMRGLDTGELFF TRBV20-1 20 TRBJ2-2
CASSPGGDYGYTF TRBV18 13 TRBJ1-2
CASSQAASGVHNTGELFF TRBV9 18 TRBJ2-2
CASSEDVAGHTEAFF TRBV2 15 TRBJ1-1
CASSRDHSGANVLTF TRBV4-2 15 TRBJ2-6
CASSILGQSSTDTQYF TRBV5-8 16 TRBJ2-3
CASSQYRGEGDTQYF TRBV3-1/TRBV3-2 15 TRBJ2-3
CASSQVGGSGELFF TRBV4-2 14 TRBJ2-2
CASSSWTSSTDTQYF TRBV6-2/TRBV6-3 15 TRBJ2-3
CASSNTGDGYTF TRBV12-3/TRBV12-4 12 TRBJ1-2
CASSERTGSGTEAFF TRBV6-1 15 TRBJ1-1
CASSQVLQGWSYGYTF TRBV4-3 16 TRBJ1-2
CASSLGQGMDTQYF TRBV5-1 14 TRBJ2-3
CASSRGPVETQYF TRBV6-5 13 TRBJ2-5
CAISLTSGTDTQYF TRBV10-3 14 TRBJ2-3
CASSFGWELGETQYF TRBV6-5 15 TRBJ2-5
CASSQRPRQGAYEQYF TRBV3-1/TRBV3-2 16 TRBJ2-7
CASSLVGLAGYEQYF TRBV7-2 15 TRBJ2-7
CASNVGLEQFF TRBV2 11 TRBJ2-1
CASSLVVGRGAFF TRBV7-2 13 TRBJ1-1
CASSSGGTAHLEKLFF TRBV6-5 16 TRBJ1-4
CSVEWRTRIQETQYF TRBV29-1 15 TRBJ2-5
CASSSNFYEQYF TRBV11-2 12 TRBJ2-7